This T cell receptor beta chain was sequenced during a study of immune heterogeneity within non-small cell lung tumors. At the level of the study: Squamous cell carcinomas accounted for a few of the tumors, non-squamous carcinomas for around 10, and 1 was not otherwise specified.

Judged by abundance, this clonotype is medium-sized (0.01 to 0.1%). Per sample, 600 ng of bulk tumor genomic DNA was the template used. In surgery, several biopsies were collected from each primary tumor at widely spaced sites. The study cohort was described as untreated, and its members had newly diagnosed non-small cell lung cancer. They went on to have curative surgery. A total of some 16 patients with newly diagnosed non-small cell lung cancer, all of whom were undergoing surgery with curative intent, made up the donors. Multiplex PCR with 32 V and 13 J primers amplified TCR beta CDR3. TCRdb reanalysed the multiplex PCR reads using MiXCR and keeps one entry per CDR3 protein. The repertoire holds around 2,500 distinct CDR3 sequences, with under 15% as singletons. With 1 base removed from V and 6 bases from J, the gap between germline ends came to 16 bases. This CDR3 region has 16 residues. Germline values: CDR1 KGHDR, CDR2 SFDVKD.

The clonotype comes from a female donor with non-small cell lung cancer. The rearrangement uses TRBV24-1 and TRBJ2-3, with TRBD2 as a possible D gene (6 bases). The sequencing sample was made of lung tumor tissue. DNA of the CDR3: TGTGCCACCAGTGATTTTGGGACTGACGGGTCCGATACGCAGTATTTT. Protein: CATSDFGTDGSDTQYF.